The clone carrying this T cell receptor (beta chain) was seen only a few times. The antigen is not known. Preparation of the TCRbeta library used unique molecular identifiers. One entry per CDR3 protein results from TCRdb running MiXCR on the PCR reads. The table includes about 640,000 distinct CDR3 sequences, 10% to 15% detected once. These data come from a study of T-cell reconstitution after alpha-beta-depleted transplantation in children. General study findings and limits: Approximately two months post-transplant, alpha-beta T cells reportedly originated from several hundred expanded graft clones. T cells produced anew were the main source of T-cell counts and diversity one year after transplant.

The CDR3 extends over 14 amino acids. Trimming stripped 2 bases from V and 4 bases from J, with 8 bases between. Germline loops: CDR1 KGHSH, CDR2 LQKENI. This clonotype was sampled from a male patient under 18 who had a stem cell transplant for acute myeloid leukemia, so the T cells may come from the graft donor. Sequenced here: PBMCs, mostly from graft donor cells, sampled 360 days after TCRalphabeta/CD19-depleted stem cell transplant. The V gene is TRBV18, the J gene TRBJ2-2; D call uncertain. The CDR3 sequence is CASSPKAITGELFF. CDR3 DNA sequence: TGTGCCAGCTCACCAAAGGCGATCACCGGGGAGCTGTTTTTT.